These 19 T cell receptor beta chains were sequenced from one sample in a study of T cell responses to AZD1222 COVID-19 vaccine. Sequencing used immunoSEQ multiplex PCR; TCRdb keeps in-frame clones, though not all of them. The sample contains some 110,000 clones, 75% to 90% of which appear only once. This specimen was peripheral blood, taken on day 0 of AZD1222 vaccination. The source is an adult in good health.

The rearrangement links TRBV7-2 to TRBJ2-7; D is perhaps TRBD1 (5 bases). V gave up 3 bases and J gave up 3 bases, with 12 bases separating them. CDR1 and CDR2 (germline): SGHTA, FQGNSA. The CDR3 has 14 amino acids. CDR3 amino acids: CASSFDQGHYEQYF. In DNA, the CDR3 is TGTGCCAGCAGCTTTGATCAGGGCCACTACGAGCAGTACTTC.

The chain links TRBV7-2 to TRBJ1-6, with 9 bases fitting TRBD1. Germline lookup yields CDR1 SGHTA and CDR2 FQGNSA. Losses at the gene ends were 4 bases for V and 5 bases for J; bases not matched to a gene: 9. The CDR3 extends over 17 amino acids. CDR3 in DNA: TGTGCCAGCAGCTCGGGACAGGGCCCACTGAATAATTCACCCCTCCACTTT. Protein sequence: CASSSGQGPLNNSPLHF.

The chain carries TRBV23-1 and TRBJ1-3, with TRBD1 matching 7 bases. TRBV23-1 belongs to the ORF category, with a function that is uncertain. The CDR3 is 16 residues long. Germline trimming cut 4 bases from V and 0 bases from J; bases unmatched to any gene: 6. CDR3 sequence reads: CASSPRDRSSGNTIYF. CDR3 coding DNA: TGCGCCAGCAGTCCTCGGGACAGATCCTCTGGAAACACCATATATTTT.

CDR3 region: CASSLIVGSTYEQYF. The CDR3, as DNA: TGTGCCAGCAGCTTAATTGTGGGATCCACCTACGAGCAGTACTTC. The J gene is TRBJ2-7, the V gene TRBV11-2; D remains unclear. Germline CDR1 reads SGHAT; CDR2 reads FQNNGV. The V and J ends lost 2 bases and 2 bases respectively, with 13 bases between them. The CDR3 is 15 amino acids.

This clone is a singleton in its sample. The rearrangement links TRBV7-8 to TRBJ2-1; D may be TRBD2 (6 bases). This CDR3 has 14 residues. Trimming stripped 4 bases from V and 5 bases from J, with 12 bases between. The germline CDR1 and CDR2 sequences are SGHVS and FQNEAQ. The CDR3, as DNA: TGTGCCAGCAGCTCTGGGACTGGACACAATGAGCAGTTCTTC. Translation: CASSSGTGHNEQFF.

CDR3 residues: CSVDERGGEADTQYF. The CDR3 nucleotides are TGCAGCGTTGACGAGCGGGGGGGAGAGGCAGATACGCAGTATTTT. J is TRBJ2-3 and V is TRBV29-1; 10 bases line up with TRBD2. The ends lost 3 bases at V and 4 bases at J; junction bases unmatched: 7. Germline CDR1 is SQVTM and CDR2 is ANQGSEA. There are 15 residues in the CDR3.

J is TRBJ1-1 and V is TRBV6-5; D is perhaps TRBD1 (6 bases). V was cut by 8 bases and J by 1 base, with 8 bases left in between. This CDR3 region has 12 residues. CDR1 and CDR2 from the germline V gene are MNHEY and SVGAGI. The CDR3, as DNA: TGTGCCAGCGGAGGGGGGAACACTGAAGCTTTCTTT. Protein sequence: CASGGGNTEAFF.

Here the CDR3 reads CASSLEGTGGKETQYF. The CDR3 DNA reads as TGTGCCAGCAGCTTAGAAGGGACAGGGGGCAAAGAGACCCAGTACTTC. The chain links TRBV7-6 to TRBJ2-5; 12 bases align to TRBD1. The CDR3 is made up of 16 amino acids. V shed 1 base and J 3 bases; nucleotides not matched to a gene: 3. Germline CDR1 reads SGHVS; CDR2 reads FNYEAQ.

V and J are TRBV19 and TRBJ2-3; 9 nucleotides match TRBD2. The J segment lost 2 bases and the V segment lost 4 bases, leaving 4 bases of the junction unmatched. Germline CDR1 LNHDA, CDR2 SQIVND (reference sequence). The CDR3 is 15 amino acids. The CDR3 loop reads CASSRRGGTTDTQYF. CDR3 DNA sequence: TGTGCCAGTAGTAGGCGGGGGGGCACCACAGATACGCAGTATTTT.

This chain joins TRBV6-6 and TRBJ2-1, with 11 nucleotides matching TRBD2. Per the germline V gene, CDR1 is MNHNY and CDR2 is SVGAGI (reference sequence). Losses at the gene ends were 5 bases for V and 3 bases for J; bases not matched to a gene: 9. The CDR3 runs 17 residues. CDR3: CASSPLTSGRYYNEQFF. The CDR3 DNA is TGTGCCAGCAGTCCGCTCACTAGCGGGAGATACTACAATGAGCAGTTCTTC.

This clone was recorded once. The CDR3 loop is CATSRQGYGYTF. In nucleotides, the CDR3 is TGTGCCACCAGCCGACAGGGGTATGGCTACACCTTC. This chain joins TRBV15 and TRBJ1-2; 8 bases map to TRBD1. Germline V gene lookup returns CDR1 LNHNV and CDR2 YYDKDF (reference sequence). Trimming at V came to 5 bases and at J to 5 bases, leaving 1 base not matched to a gene. CDR3 length: 12 residues.

This clone was seen a few times. CDR3 in DNA: TGTGCCAGCAGCTTGGGGTGGGAAATGGGTGAAGCTTTCTTT. Encoded protein: CASSLGWEMGEAFF. The V call is TRBV5-4, the J call TRBJ1-1; D not resolved. Germline-derived CDR1 and CDR2 are SGHNT and YYREEE (reference sequence). The CDR3 spans 14 residues. The V end was cut by 0 bases, the J end by 7 bases, with 13 bases between. Drawing the rest from reference TRBV5-4 and TRBJ1-1, the complete variable domain is ETGVTQSPTHLIKTRGQQVTLRCSSQSGHNTVSWYQQALGQGPQFIFQYYREEENGRGNFPPRFSGLQFPNYSSELNVNALELDDSALYLCASSLGWEMGEAFFGQGTRLTVV.

The V call is TRBV7-2, the J call TRBJ1-6; 10 nucleotides align to TRBD1. With V trimmed by 5 bases and J by 9 bases, 7 bases remained unmatched. The CDR3 contains 15 residues. In germline, CDR1 is SGHTA, CDR2 FQGNSA. CDR3 sequence reads: CASSLRDRGGSPLHF. The CDR3 DNA reads as TGTGCCAGCAGCCTCCGGGACAGGGGAGGTTCACCCCTCCACTTT.

This sequence joins TRBV6-4 and TRBJ1-5, with D uncertain. V lost 2 bases to trimming and J lost 0 bases, with 2 bases between them. The CDR3 spans 13 residues. Germline CDR1 is MRHNA and CDR2 is SNTAGT. CDR3 DNA: TGTGCCAGCAGTGACGGTAGCAATCAGCCCCAGCATTTT. It specifies CASSDGSNQPQHF.

This chain links TRBV11-2 with TRBJ1-6; D gene uncertain. CDR3 length: 17 amino acids. Trimming pared 1 base from V and 0 bases from J, leaving 10 bases between. The germline V gene encodes CDR1 SGHAT and CDR2 FQNNGV. The CDR3 DNA follows: TGTGCCAGCAGCTTAGGGGCCAGGAGCTCCTATAATTCACCCCTCCACTTT. It yields the protein CASSLGARSSYNSPLHF.

CDR3 nucleotide sequence: TGTGCCAGCAGTGAATTCTCGCCAAGACGGAACTATAATTCACCCCTCCACTTT. Translation gives CASSEFSPRRNYNSPLHF. The rearrangement joins TRBV2 to TRBJ1-6; unclear D gene. Germline CDR1 SNHLY, CDR2 FYNNEI. Trimming shortened V by 2 bases and J by 3 bases, and 17 bases separated the two germline ends. CDR3 length equals 18 residues.

This rearrangement joins TRBV6-2 or TRBV6-3 to TRBJ2-1, with a possible D match to TRBD2 (5 bases). The V end lost 0 bases, the J end lost 4 bases, and 16 bases lay between the germline ends. This CDR3 is built from 17 residues. Germline lookup yields CDR1 MNHEY and CDR2 SVGEGT. CDR3 in amino acids: CASSYSPPTGIYNEQFF. The CDR3 nucleotides read TGTGCCAGCAGTTACTCGCCACCGACGGGGATTTACAATGAGCAGTTCTTC.

Concerning this clone: Other DNA sequences within the sample encode an identical CDR3. CDR3: CASSYRDRGNTEAFF. In nucleotides, the CDR3 is TGTGCCAGCAGCTACCGGGACCGTGGGAACACTGAAGCTTTCTTT. This chain joins TRBV5-6 and TRBJ1-1; tentative D call: TRBD1 (5 bases). There are 15 residues in the CDR3. The germline V gene has CDR1 SGHDT and CDR2 YYEEEE. Trimming pared 3 bases from V and 1 base from J, leaving 13 bases between.

This CDR3 is CASSAEEVAGRFAGELFF. DNA for the CDR3: TGTGCCAGCAGCGCCGAGGAGGTAGCGGGAAGGTTCGCCGGGGAGCTGTTTTTT. The gene calls are TRBV9 and TRBJ2-2; TRBD2 matches 8 bases. Germline CDR1 and CDR2: SGDLS and YYNGEE. With V trimmed by 3 bases and J by 6 bases, 16 bases remained unmatched. The CDR3 has 18 amino acids.